The sequence of this T cell receptor beta chain was determined in a study of cytomegalovirus exposure and HLA in healthy donors. Study results and limitations: Accounts indicate the classifier identified cytomegalovirus status with strong specificity and sensitivity.

On this clone: Its antigen is unknown.

Assay: immunoSEQ multiplex PCR; the TCRdb copy retains only in-frame clones and omits some. The data contain some 60,000 clones, 95% to 96% of them singletons. The germline V gene has CDR1 SEHNR and CDR2 FQNEAQ (reference sequence). This CDR3 region has 15 residues. The ends were cut back, 4 bases at V and 1 base at J, with 11 bases in the middle. This TCR was recovered from a man younger than 35 in good health and CMV-seronegative. Material: PBMCs. The V gene is TRBV7-9, the J gene TRBJ2-1, with TRBD1 as a possible D gene (6 bases). In DNA form, the CDR3 reads TGTGCCAGCAGCTCGACAGGAGATTCCTACAATGAGCAGTTCTTC. Amino acid sequence: CASSSTGDSYNEQFF.